This TCR beta chain appears in the sequencing data of a study of blood T cell repertoires in COVID-19. Across the study: There were acute and convalescent COVID-19 samples, and they came from the United States, Italy and Spain. T cells, B-cell-depleted T cells, or PBMCs provided the cDNA or gDNA that served as material.

Those enrolled in Seattle joined during active infection and were followed longitudinally afterward. Study processing details: From reference gene primer amplification, estimates of nucleated cell counts were derived. Assay: immunoSEQ multiplex PCR; the TCRdb copy retains only in-frame clones and omits some. The DNA was the basis for D and trimming; V, J and clone size are from that table. This table has approximately 120,000 clones, approximately 90% appearing once. The CDR3 consists of 17 residues. Trimming removed 0 bases at V and 2 bases at J, with 18 bases between. The germline V gene has CDR1 SGHNT and CDR2 YYREEE (reference sequence).

This chain links TRBV5-4 with TRBJ2-7; no clear D. Sequencing was done on a sample of peripheral blood. The source of this sequence is a man aged 45 to 65 with COVID-19, enrolled during active disease. The CDR3 region has the DNA TGTGCCAGCAGCTTGGGCTCACCGGCCACAGAAGCCTACGAGCAGTACTTC. Residues: CASSLGSPATEAYEQYF.